The TCR beta chain described here comes from a study of blood T cell repertoires in COVID-19. Whole-study context: The analysed material was cDNA or gDNA that came from T cells, B-cell-depleted T cells, or PBMCs.

Trimming pared 1 base from V and 4 bases from J, leaving 11 bases between. CDR1 and CDR2 from the germline V gene are SGHTA and FQGNSA. The CDR3 is made up of 15 amino acids. Original analysis: Reference gene primer amplification yielded estimated nucleated cell counts. The method was immunoSEQ multiplex PCR; TCRdb's version includes in-frame clones alone and lacks a portion of them. From that table come the V and J calls and clone size; the DNA was used to work out D and trimming. The sample contains some 130,000 clones, around 89% of which appear only once. This clone was counted a few times. This sequence joins TRBV7-2 and TRBJ1-5; D gene unclear. Sequences were obtained from peripheral blood. The TCR sequence derives from a man aged 60-69 years with COVID-19, enrolled during active disease. In DNA, the CDR3 is TGTGCCAGCAGCTTAGAATCGGGGTTTAATCAGCCCCAGCATTTT. Encoded protein: CASSLESGFNQPQHF.